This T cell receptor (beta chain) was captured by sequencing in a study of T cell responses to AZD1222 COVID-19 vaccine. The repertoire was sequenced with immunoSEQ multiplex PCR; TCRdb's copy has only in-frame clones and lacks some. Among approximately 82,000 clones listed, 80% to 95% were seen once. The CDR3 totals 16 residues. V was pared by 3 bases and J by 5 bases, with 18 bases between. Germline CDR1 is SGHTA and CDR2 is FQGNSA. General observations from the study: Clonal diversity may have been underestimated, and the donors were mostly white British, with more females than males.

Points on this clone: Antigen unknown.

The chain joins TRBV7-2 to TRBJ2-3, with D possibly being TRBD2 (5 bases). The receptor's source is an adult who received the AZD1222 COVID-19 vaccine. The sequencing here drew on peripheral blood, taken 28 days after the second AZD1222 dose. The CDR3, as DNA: TGTGCCAGCAGCTTCGAGTGGGCGGGCGCCCTAGATACGCAGTATTTT. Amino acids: CASSFEWAGALDTQYF.